A selection of T cell receptor beta chains follows, all from one sample in a study of identical twins. TCRdb called the 5' RACE reads again in MiXCR, with one record for every CDR3 protein. The sample includes around 250,000 distinct CDR3 sequences, roughly 7% seen only once; the top ten take 3% to 4%. The sample also formed part of further work on yellow fever vaccine responses in identical twins.

The specimen sequenced was memory (CD45RO+) T cells sorted from blood. The receptors were sampled from a woman between 18 and 29 years old in good health. CDR3s include the opening cysteine and the closing phenylalanine or tryptophan. Each record gives: J gene, clone size, D gene, V gene, CDR3 DNA, CDR3 protein. The D gene is left open where the match is weak. Clone size is given for some rows only: seen once, a few or many times, or a class if the clone is expanded.

J: TRBJ2-3
size: few
D: TRBD1
V: TRBV11-2
DNA: TGTGCCAGCAGCTTAGAGACCCCCGGGACAGGGGAGACCGGTACGCAGTATTTT
CDR3: CASSLETPGTGETGTQYF

J: TRBJ2-5
size: many
D: -
V: TRBV10-3
DNA: TGTGCCATCAGTGAGTCGGGGGGCCAAGAGACCCAGTACTTC
CDR3: CAISESGGQETQYF

J: TRBJ2-3
size: few
D: -
V: TRBV7-9
DNA: TGTGCCAGCACCCCCAGGCCCACAGATACGCAGTATTTT
CDR3: CASTPRPTDTQYF

J: TRBJ2-7
size: many
D: TRBD1
V: TRBV12-3/TRBV12-4
DNA: TGTGCCAGCAGTTTTTCACAGGGGGCAAACGAGCAGTACTTC
CDR3: CASSFSQGANEQYF

J: TRBJ2-1
size: many
D: TRBD2
V: TRBV5-1
DNA: TGCGCCAGCAAAGGGGGACTAGCGAAGTACAATGAGCAGTTCTTC
CDR3: CASKGGLAKYNEQFF

J: TRBJ1-1
size: few
D: -
V: TRBV20-1
DNA: TGCAGTGCTGGCAGACAGACGAACACTGAAGCTTTCTTT
CDR3: CSAGRQTNTEAFF

J: TRBJ1-6
size: -
D: -
V: TRBV14
DNA: TGTGCCAGCAGCCAAGTACCTGATTCACCCCTCCACTTT
CDR3: CASSQVPDSPLHF

J: TRBJ2-3
size: -
D: TRBD2
V: TRBV11-2
DNA: TGTGCCAGCAGCTCCGTGACTAGCGGGTCAGATACGCAGTATTTT
CDR3: CASSSVTSGSDTQYF

J: TRBJ2-3
size: -
D: TRBD2
V: TRBV7-6
DNA: TGTGCCAGCAGCTTTACTAGCGGAAAGTCCGATACGCAGTATTTT
CDR3: CASSFTSGKSDTQYF

J: TRBJ2-1
size: many
D: TRBD2
V: TRBV7-2
DNA: TGTGCCAGCAGCTTAGCGCGGGAGAAATTAAATGAGCAGTTCTTC
CDR3: CASSLAREKLNEQFF

J: TRBJ1-5
size: many
D: -
V: TRBV5-1
DNA: TGCGCCAGCAGCCCAGGGGACGCAGTCTTCAACTATCAGCCCCAGCATTTT
CDR3: CASSPGDAVFNYQPQHF

J: TRBJ1-1
size: many
D: -
V: TRBV6-1
DNA: TGTGCCAGCAGTATGAACAGGCGGAACACTGAAGCTTTCTTT
CDR3: CASSMNRRNTEAFF

J: TRBJ1-1
size: many
D: -
V: TRBV6-5
DNA: TGTGCCAGCAGTTACTCGATGGGGATTGGCACTGAAGCTTTCTTT
CDR3: CASSYSMGIGTEAFF

J: TRBJ2-1
size: -
D: TRBD2
V: TRBV11-2
DNA: TGTGCCAGCAGCTCCGGGACTAGCGGCAATGAGCAGTTCTTC
CDR3: CASSSGTSGNEQFF

J: TRBJ2-7
size: few
D: -
V: TRBV7-3
DNA: TGTGCCAGCAGCTTAGGTTCCTCACTCCTCTACGAGCAGTACTTC
CDR3: CASSLGSSLLYEQYF

J: TRBJ2-2
size: -
D: -
V: TRBV5-1
DNA: TGCGCCAGCAGCTTGGATTGGGGGCAGGGCACCGGGGAGCTGTTTTTT
CDR3: CASSLDWGQGTGELFF

J: TRBJ2-1
size: -
D: TRBD1
V: TRBV9
DNA: TGTGCCAGCGGACCCGGTCCAGGGGACAGAGATGAGCAGTTCTTC
CDR3: CASGPGPGDRDEQFF

J: TRBJ1-2
size: few
D: -
V: TRBV5-5
DNA: TGTGCCAGCAGCTTGGGTGGGCCGCCACATGGCTACACCTTC
CDR3: CASSLGGPPHGYTF

J: TRBJ2-3
size: few
D: -
V: TRBV5-1
DNA: TGCGCCAGCAGCTTGAAGGGTCGCTATGGCACAGATACGCAGTATTTT
CDR3: CASSLKGRYGTDTQYF

J: TRBJ2-2
size: many
D: TRBD1
V: TRBV5-1
DNA: TGCGCCAGCAGCTTGCGTCCAGTAGGAGACAGGGAATACACCGGGGAGCTGTTTTTT
CDR3: CASSLRPVGDREYTGELFF

J: TRBJ2-7
size: few
D: TRBD1
V: TRBV29-1
DNA: TGCAGCGTTGGCGGTGGACAGGGGCTATACGAGCAGTACTTC
CDR3: CSVGGGQGLYEQYF

J: TRBJ1-4
size: many
D: -
V: TRBV10-3
DNA: TGTGCCATCAGTGAGTCCGACAGGTCATTTGGAAAACTGTTTTTT
CDR3: CAISESDRSFGKLFF